This TCR beta chain was obtained from a study of T cells in women clearing cervical HPV infection. Study in general: Cases: HPV16-related CIN3 or worse on histology, 2 invasive cancers. Case blood drawn at lesion detection; control blood after infection cleared.

On this clone: Antigen: not known. The read ends 3 residues shy of where the CDR3 ends; the end is completed using the germline J gene.

Libraries were prepared by immunoSEQ multiplex PCR; TCRdb keeps only in-frame clonotypes and omits some of them. In total, the table holds 30,000 to 45,000 clones. The V gene's germline CDR1 is SGHAT and CDR2 FQNNGV. There are 13 residues in the CDR3. V was cut by 0 bases and J by 4 bases, with 6 bases left in between. Points from the study as a whole: Effector/memory and HPV-specific T cells were not isolated, and association timing is unknown.

The rearrangement joins TRBV11-2 to TRBJ2-5, with D hard to call. Material for sequencing was blood buffy coat. The TCR comes from a woman aged 18-70 years with a cervical HPV16 infection that either progressed to CIN3+ or cleared (not recorded which). The CDR3 is CASSLESIETQYF. The DNA read from the CDR3 is TGTGCCAGCAGCTTAGAGTCCATAGAGACC.